The 18 T cell receptor beta chains below come from one sample, sequenced in a study of cytomegalovirus exposure and HLA in healthy donors. Clones were read by immunoSEQ multiplex PCR, and TCRdb kept only the in-frame ones, dropping some. The table has about 150,000 clones, about 88% seen once; the top ten hold 20% to 25%. The sequencing input was PBMCs. The receptors were sampled from a man aged 18-30 years in good health and CMV-seropositive.

The genes are TRBV6-6 and TRBJ2-1; 7 nucleotides align to TRBD2. The CDR3 has 14 amino acids. Germline V gives CDR1 MNHNY, CDR2 SVGAGI (reference sequence). With V trimmed by 7 bases and J by 1 base, 4 bases remained unmatched. CDR3 coding DNA: TGTGCCAGCACCGGGGAGGGGTCCTACAATGAGCAGTTCTTC. It codes for CASTGEGSYNEQFF.

The chain couples TRBV27 to TRBJ1-2; TRBD1 might be the D (6 bases). In germline, CDR1 is MNHEY, CDR2 SMNVEV (reference sequence). The CDR3 extends over 13 amino acids. The germline V and J ends were trimmed by 5 bases and 5 bases, with 12 bases remaining between them. The CDR3 DNA reads as TGTGCCAGCAGTCCAGGGGAGTTGTATGGCTACACCTTC. Its translation is CASSPGELYGYTF.

The chain is built from TRBV4-2 and TRBJ1-2; weak D call: TRBD1 (6 bases). There are 15 residues in the CDR3. CDR1 and CDR2 from the germline V gene are LGHNA and YNFKEQ. V was cut by 1 base and J by 4 bases, with 13 bases left in between. The CDR3 reads CASSQVEQGIYGYTF. Written as DNA, the CDR3 is TGTGCCAGCAGCCAAGTAGAACAGGGAATCTATGGCTACACCTTC.

This chain links TRBV11-2 with TRBJ1-2; TRBD1 agrees at 7 bases. CDR1 is SGHAT and CDR2 is FQNNGV in the germline V gene. V lost 0 bases to trimming and J lost 4 bases; unmatched junction nucleotides: 2. CDR3 length: 14 residues. CDR3 coding DNA: TGTGCCAGCAGCTTAGATAAGGGGGCCTATGGCTACACCTTC. Translated, it gives CASSLDKGAYGYTF.

The chain couples TRBV6-4 to TRBJ2-7; TRBD2 aligns across 10 bases. After removal of 5 bases from V and 7 bases from J, the junction contained 14 bases not matched to a gene. The germline gives CDR1 MRHNA, CDR2 SNTAGT. This CDR3 is built from 16 residues. CDR3 protein: CASSPSFPLAGGEQYF. The CDR3 DNA reads TGTGCCAGCAGTCCTAGTTTTCCGTTAGCGGGAGGTGAGCAGTACTTC.

The chain couples TRBV19 to TRBJ1-2; D unclear. Germline lookup yields CDR1 LNHDA and CDR2 SQIVND (reference sequence). V shed 4 bases and J shed 8 bases, with 8 bases lying between them. The CDR3 consists of 11 residues. The CDR3 sequence: CASSKYSGYTF. CDR3 in DNA: TGTGCCAGTAGTAAGTACTCCGGCTACACCTTC.

The chain joins TRBV6-1 to TRBJ2-1, with 7 bases that match TRBD2. Germline loops: CDR1 MNHNS, CDR2 SASEGT. Trimming took 5 bases from V and 8 from J; bases not matched to a gene: 12. There are 15 residues in the CDR3. The CDR3 loop is CASSPPGGRTYEQFF. The DNA for the CDR3 is TGTGCCAGCAGTCCCCCGGGGGGTCGGACCTATGAGCAGTTCTTC.

The chain uses TRBV7-6 and TRBJ2-1, with a weak D call TRBD2 (6 bases). Germline loops: CDR1 SGHVS, CDR2 FNYEAQ. Trimming took off 2 bases at V and 6 bases at J, with 8 bases between the two ends. The CDR3 has 13 amino acids. The CDR3 protein is CASSLQGGNEQFF. CDR3 DNA: TGTGCCAGCAGCTTACAGGGAGGCAATGAGCAGTTCTTC.

This clone was observed once. The rearrangement uses TRBV6-5 and TRBJ2-1; TRBD2 agrees at 9 bases. V gave up 5 bases and J gave up 8 bases; unmatched junction bases: 10. There are 15 residues in the CDR3. CDR1 is MNHEY and CDR2 is SVGAGI in the germline V gene. CDR3 coding DNA: TGTGCCAGCAGTAGCGCAAGCGGGAGGACAGATGAGCAGTTCTTC. It encodes CASSSASGRTDEQFF.

Note on this clone: One junction end does not reproduce the germline sequence, and a read error may be involved. The chain couples TRBV6-5 to TRBJ1-2; the D gene is possibly TRBD1 (5 bases). CDR3 size: 12 residues. The germline V gene has CDR1 MNHEY and CDR2 SVGAGI. In nucleotides, the CDR3 is TGTGCCAGCAGTGGAGACAGTGCACGACTCTCCTTC. Amino acid sequence: CASSGDSARLSF.

The chain links TRBV27 to TRBJ2-5; 9 nucleotides align to TRBD1. Per germline, CDR1 MNHEY and CDR2 SMNVEV (reference sequence). This CDR3 comprises 14 residues. The junction had 6 bases not matched to a gene; V was cut back by 5 bases and J by 5 bases. CDR3 sequence: CASSRQGGWETQYF. The CDR3 bases are TGTGCCAGCAGTCGACAGGGGGGTTGGGAGACCCAGTACTTC.

The table lists this clone with a few counts. This sequence joins TRBV6-5 and TRBJ2-7; D is unclear. The CDR3 extends over 13 amino acids. The germline CDR1 and CDR2 sequences are MNHEY and SVGAGI. Trimming shortened V by 8 bases and J by 0 bases, and 11 bases separated the two germline ends. CDR3 nucleotide sequence: TGTGCCAGCCGGAGCACCGGCTCCTACGAGCAGTACTTC. Translated, it gives CASRSTGSYEQYF.

The CDR3 bases are TGCGCCAGCAGCGCCGGGTATCAAGAGACCCAGTACTTC. It codes for CASSAGYQETQYF. The genes are TRBV5-1 and TRBJ2-5; no firm D call. Per the germline V gene, CDR1 is SGHRS and CDR2 is YFSETQ. The V end lost 4 bases, the J end lost 2 bases, and 9 bases lay between the germline ends. The CDR3 is 13 residues long.

This clone has only a few counts. The gene calls are TRBV18 and TRBJ2-2, with 8 nucleotides matching TRBD1. Germline V lookup: CDR1 KGHSH, CDR2 LQKENI. The CDR3 runs 16 residues. The trim removed 4 bases at V and 7 bases at J, leaving 11 bases unmatched. The CDR3 is CASSRPGTGGSGELFF. The CDR3 region has the DNA TGTGCCAGCTCACGACCCGGGACAGGTGGGAGCGGGGAGCTGTTTTTT.

V is TRBV5-6 and J is TRBJ2-3; the D gene is possibly TRBD2 (6 bases). Germline V gene sequence: CDR1 SGHDT, CDR2 YYEEEE. Trimming took 4 bases from V and 1 from J, leaving 10 bases between them. CDR3 size: 14 residues. CDR3 sequence (DNA): TGTGCCAGCAGCGTTTGGGGGGGCACAGATACGCAGTATTTT. Its translation is CASSVWGGTDTQYF.

The CDR3 coding sequence is TGCGCCAGCAGCTTGGACGGTTACGAGCAGTACTTC. It yields the protein CASSLDGYEQYF. The rearrangement joins TRBV5-1 to TRBJ2-7; D remains ambiguous. The CDR3 has 12 amino acids. Germline loops: CDR1 SGHRS, CDR2 YFSETQ. Deletions cut 0 bases from V and 4 bases from J, with 5 bases between. The variable domain in full, with the rest retrieved from reference TRBV5-1 and TRBJ2-7, is KAGVTQTPRYLIKTRGQQVTLSCSPISGHRSVSWYQQTPGQGLQFLFEYFSETQRNKGNFPGRFSGRQFSNSRSEMNVSTLELGDSALYLCASSLDGYEQYFGPGTRLTVT.

This clone was seen just once. J is TRBJ2-7 and V is TRBV7-9, with D possibly TRBD2 on 5 matching bases. Per germline, CDR1 SEHNR and CDR2 FQNEAQ (reference sequence). The ends were cut back, 1 base at V and 3 bases at J, with 7 bases in the middle. The CDR3 is 13 residues long. The CDR3 loop reads CASSLDAGYEQYF. CDR3 DNA sequence: TGTGCCAGCAGCTTAGATGCGGGCTACGAGCAGTACTTC.

The J gene is TRBJ2-1, the V gene TRBV19; 10 nucleotides match TRBD2. Germline assignment: CDR1 LNHDA and CDR2 SQIVND (reference sequence). The CDR3 sequence is 15 residues long. V lost 1 base to trimming and J lost 10 bases; unmatched junction nucleotides: 7. For the CDR3, the DNA is TGTGCCAGTAGTATAGGGCTAGCGGGAGTGGAAGAGCAGTTCTTC. The encoded protein is CASSIGLAGVEEQFF.